A selection of T cell receptor beta chains follows, all from one sample in a study of T cells after yellow fever vaccination. Via MiXCR, TCRdb re-called the 5' RACE reads, giving one row per CDR3 protein. The data contain about 320,000 distinct CDR3 sequences, around 4.4% of them singletons. The specimen comprised PBMCs, sampled 15 days after the yellow fever booster vaccination. The receptors stem from a man between 18 and 35 years old who received the YFV17D yellow fever vaccine. Both conserved end residues are part of each CDR3. Each record gives: clone size, D gene, V gene, J gene, CDR3 DNA, CDR3 protein. The D gene is left open where the match is weak. The listing skips clone size in some rows; elsewhere it reads once, few, many or a size class.

many	TRBD2	TRBV12-3/TRBV12-4	TRBJ2-7	TGTGCCAGCAGTTCCCAGCGGGGGCGGTACGAGCAGTACTTC	CASSSQRGRYEQYF
many	.	TRBV9	TRBJ2-3	TGTGCCAGCAGCGTTCCGGAATCGACAGATACGCAGTATTTT	CASSVPESTDTQYF
.	.	TRBV5-6	TRBJ1-4	TGTGCCAGCACGGTGGGAAAGAGAACTAATGAAAAACTGTTTTTT	CASTVGKRTNEKLFF
many	.	TRBV7-2	TRBJ1-1	TGTGCCAGCAGCTTAGCGCACACCATGAACACTGAAGCTTTCTTT	CASSLAHTMNTEAFF
few	.	TRBV20-1	TRBJ1-5	TGCATTTGCTGGGGAAGCCAAGGTAGCAATCAGCCCCAGCATTTT	CICWGSQGSNQPQHF
.	.	TRBV5-6	TRBJ1-2	TGTGCCAGCAGCTTGCTCGTGGGCTACACCTTC	CASSLLVGYTF
few	.	TRBV21-1	TRBJ1-6	TGTGCCAGCAGCAAAGCGGGTCCGGGACACCTAGAAGGCCCTTCACCCCTCCACTTT	CASSKAGPGHLEGPSPLHF
many	.	TRBV5-1	TRBJ2-6	TGCGCCAGCGCACATGGTGGGGCCAACGTCCTGACTTTC	CASAHGGANVLTF
.	.	TRBV12-3/TRBV12-4	TRBJ2-7	TGTGCCAGCAGTTGGGGGACTGCTTCTCCCGAGCAGTACTTC	CASSWGTASPEQYF
many	.	TRBV20-1	TRBJ1-1	TGCAGTGCTAGAGTTACCGCTGACGGCGAAGGTTTCTTT	CSARVTADGEGFF
few	TRBD1	TRBV7-9	TRBJ1-2	TGTGCCAGCAGCTTACCGACAGGGGGTGGTGGCTACACCTTC	CASSLPTGGGGYTF
.	TRBD2	TRBV11-2	TRBJ2-3	TGTGCCAGCAGCCCACCTGGGCGGGGGAAAGGTACGCAGTATTTT	CASSPPGRGKGTQYF
few	TRBD1	TRBV5-1	TRBJ1-2	TGCGCCAGCCGAGAACAGACAGGGGGGACGGCTGGCTACACCTTC	CASREQTGGTAGYTF
many	.	TRBV3-1	TRBJ2-2	TGTGCCAGCAGCCAATCTGTTACCGGGGAGCTGTTTTTT	CASSQSVTGELFF
.	TRBD1	TRBV6-5	TRBJ1-1	TGTGCCAGCAGTTACAGGACAGGGGCGGGCACTGAAGCTTTCTTT	CASSYRTGAGTEAFF
.	.	TRBV12-3/TRBV12-4	TRBJ2-1	TGTGCCAGCAGTTTGGAAAGAAGTCAGTTCTTC	CASSLERSQFF
few	TRBD2	TRBV20-1	TRBJ2-3	TGCAGTGCTAGTGGGACTAGCCCGCGCACAGATACGCAGTATTTT	CSASGTSPRTDTQYF
many	.	TRBV12-3/TRBV12-4	TRBJ1-2	TGTGCCAGCAGTACGGCGGCAGCTAACTATGGCTACACCTTC	CASSTAAANYGYTF
many	.	TRBV5-1	TRBJ2-1	TGCGCCAGTGGACCAAGCTCCTACAATGAGCAGTTCTTC	CASGPSSYNEQFF
many	.	TRBV6-2/TRBV6-3	TRBJ2-7	TGTGCCAGCAGCAGGAGCTCCTACGAGCAGTACTTC	CASSRSSYEQYF
many	.	TRBV12-3/TRBV12-4	TRBJ1-3	TGTGCCAGCAGAACATTAACAGCCTCGACTGGAAACACCATATATTTT	CASRTLTASTGNTIYF
many	.	TRBV12-3/TRBV12-4	TRBJ1-5	TGTGCCAGCAGTCCCTCGGGGACCCCCGCCCAGCATTTT	CASSPSGTPAQHF
few	.	TRBV7-9	TRBJ1-1	TGTGCCAGCAGCTTAGTAGGGAACTCGAACACTGAAGCTTTCTTT	CASSLVGNSNTEAFF
many	.	TRBV7-8	TRBJ1-1	TGTGCCAGCAGCCCGACCACTACAGGGTTGGGGAACACTGAAGCTTTCTTT	CASSPTTTGLGNTEAFF
many	.	TRBV9	TRBJ1-1	TGTGCCAGCAGCGTACTACAGGCGGACACTGAAGCTTTCTTT	CASSVLQADTEAFF
few	.	TRBV10-3	TRBJ2-3	TGTGCCATCAGTGATCGGGTCGCCGGTTTTAGCACAGATACGCAGTATTTT	CAISDRVAGFSTDTQYF
many	.	TRBV9	TRBJ2-1	TGTGCCAGCAGCGTAGCGCTGACTCCCTACAATGAGCAGTTCTTC	CASSVALTPYNEQFF
many	.	TRBV10-3	TRBJ2-2	TGTGCCATCAGTGAAGGATCTAACACCGGGGAGCTGTTTTTT	CAISEGSNTGELFF
.	TRBD2	TRBV4-1	TRBJ2-7	TGCGCCAGCAGCCAAGGACTGGCCGGGGGGGAGCAGTACTTC	CASSQGLAGGEQYF
.	.	TRBV6-6	TRBJ2-5	TGTGCCAGCAGTTCTGACGGGGGACAAGAGACCCAGTACTTC	CASSSDGGQETQYF
few	.	TRBV4-1	TRBJ2-6	TGCGCCAGCAGCCCTCCCTTGGGGGTAGGGGCCAACGTCCTGACTTTC	CASSPPLGVGANVLTF
many	.	TRBV24-1	TRBJ2-1	TGTGCCACCAGTGATTTGCTACCGTCGGATGGGAATGAGCAGTTCTTC	CATSDLLPSDGNEQFF
few	TRBD2	TRBV5-1	TRBJ2-3	TGCGCCAGCAGCTTGGTGGCTAGCGGGGGGGCAACCGCAGATACGCAGTATTTT	CASSLVASGGATADTQYF
.	TRBD1	TRBV24-1	TRBJ1-5	TGTGCCACCAGTGATTTGACAGGGGGCGAACAGCATTTT	CATSDLTGGEQHF
.	TRBD2	TRBV3-1	TRBJ2-1	TGTGCCAGCAGCCAAGCCAGCGGGGGGGGGAATGAGCAGTTCTTC	CASSQASGGGNEQFF
.	.	TRBV28	TRBJ2-2	TGTGCCATCCAGAGACTAGATAAACGCACCGGGGAGCTGTTTTTT	CAIQRLDKRTGELFF
.	.	TRBV29-1	TRBJ2-3	TGCAGCGTTGAGATGCAGGGCCTATTTACTAGCACAGATACGCAGTATTTT	CSVEMQGLFTSTDTQYF
.	.	TRBV6-2/TRBV6-3	TRBJ1-2	TGTGCCAGCAGTTACGCCAACACCGGGCGCAGGGATGGCTACACCTTC	CASSYANTGRRDGYTF
few	TRBD1	TRBV5-1	TRBJ2-7	TGCGCCAGCACCCAACTCGACAGGGGGCCCTACGAGCAGTACTTC	CASTQLDRGPYEQYF
.	.	TRBV4-3	TRBJ1-1	TGCGCCAGCAGCCAAGACGGTCTGGGCACTGAAGCTTTCTTT	CASSQDGLGTEAFF
many	TRBD1	TRBV5-1	TRBJ2-5	TGCGCCAGCATGGTAATCACAGGGGGTCAAGAGACCCAGTACTTC	CASMVITGGQETQYF
few	TRBD1	TRBV29-1	TRBJ2-1	TGCAGCGGCGATCCGGGACAGGGCTCCTACAATGAGCAGTTCTTC	CSGDPGQGSYNEQFF
.	.	TRBV7-2	TRBJ1-5	TGTGCCAGCAGCTTCGGGGATGGCAATCAGCCCCAGCATTTT	CASSFGDGNQPQHF
many	TRBD1	TRBV20-1	TRBJ2-5	TGCAGTGCTGGGACAGGGGGCCGGCGAGAGACCCAGTACTTC	CSAGTGGRRETQYF
.	TRBD1	TRBV7-9	TRBJ1-1	TGTGCCAGCAGACCCGGACAGGAAGGTGAAGCTTTCTTT	CASRPGQEGEAFF
.	TRBD2	TRBV20-1	TRBJ2-1	TGCAGTGCTCGGGGTTTACGGGGGGGGCTCTATGAGCAGTTCTTC	CSARGLRGGLYEQFF
many	TRBD1	TRBV6-2/TRBV6-3	TRBJ1-5	TGTGCCAGCAGACGCCCCCCGGGACAGGGCCAGGGCCAGCCCCAGCATTTT	CASRRPPGQGQGQPQHF
few	.	TRBV5-4	TRBJ1-1	TGTGCCAGCAGCTTGGAAGGTGGGGGGCCTAGAAACACTGAAGCTTTCTTT	CASSLEGGGPRNTEAFF
many	.	TRBV4-3	TRBJ2-4	TGCGCCAGCAGCCAATGGGGACTAAACATTCAGTACTTC	CASSQWGLNIQYF
many	.	TRBV12-3/TRBV12-4	TRBJ2-2	TGTGCCAGCATTTCAGGGGCCCTTTACACCGGGGAGCTGTTTTTT	CASISGALYTGELFF
many	TRBD2	TRBV6-2/TRBV6-3	TRBJ2-7	TGTGCCAGCAGTTACGCGGGACTAGTGGCTTACGAGCAGTACTTC	CASSYAGLVAYEQYF
.	.	TRBV27	TRBJ1-2	TGTGCCAGCAGTTTATCGCCAGGGCTCTATGGCTACACCTTC	CASSLSPGLYGYTF
few	.	TRBV5-5	TRBJ2-1	TGTGCCAGCAGGGGGACACCCTACAATGAGCAGTTCTTC	CASRGTPYNEQFF
.	.	TRBV27	TRBJ1-1	TGTGCCAGCAGTTTATGGGCGGGGGGCACTGAAGCTTTCTTT	CASSLWAGGTEAFF